Reported below is one TCR beta chain. Its antigen is not known. Use of 60 Vbeta and 13 Jbeta primers characterized the PCR. Sequencing was performed with immunoSEQ multiplex PCR; in TCRdb, only in-frame clones are kept and a portion is missing. This table holds 130,000 to 150,000 clones, about 80% found once. These data come from a study of cytomegalovirus exposure and HLA in healthy donors. The CDR3 contains 14 residues. Points from the study as a whole: According to the study, around 180 TCR beta chains were cytomegalovirus-associated.

Sequences were obtained from PBMCs. The TCR originated in a man aged 30 to 39 in good health and CMV-seronegative. The rearrangement uses TRBV21-1 and TRBJ2-7; no DNA check was done on the table's D call, TRBD1. TRBV21-1 is reported as a pseudogene. The chain's CDR3 is CASSKGQGSYEQYF. The CDR3 nucleotides are TGTGCCAGCAGCAAGGGACAGGGGTCCTACGAGCAGTACTTC.